Each of the 7 T cell receptor beta chains below was sequenced from the same sample in a study of blood T cells in healthy people across ages. Through a sample-barcoded 5' primer and a J-beta primer mix, a second PCR was run for roughly 6 to 12 cycles. MiXCR, run by TCRdb on the 5' RACE reads, gives a single entry per CDR3 protein. The data show some 1.5 million distinct CDR3 sequences, 28% seen once. Material: blood. Every receptor here comes from a woman in her thirties in good health.

The chain carries TRBV20-1 and TRBJ1-2; no definite D call. Looked up from germline, CDR1 is DFQATT and CDR2 is SNEGSKA (reference sequence). This CDR3 spans 12 amino acids. V lost 7 bases, J lost 4 bases, and 13 bases lay in between. The CDR3 DNA reads TGCAGTGGTGGGCCTGAGGGCTATGGCTACACCTTC. Residues: CSGGPEGYGYTF.

The chain carries TRBV18 and TRBJ2-7; the D gene could be TRBD1 or TRBD2 (5 bases each). This CDR3 is built from 12 residues. V was shortened by 3 bases and J by 5 bases, with 8 bases between the two germline ends. Germline-derived CDR1 and CDR2 are KGHSH and LQKENI. The DNA for the CDR3 is TGTGCCAGCTCACCCTTGGGACACGAGCAGTACTTC. This translates into CASSPLGHEQYF.

As regards this clonotype: At one end the junction does not follow the germline gene, possibly because of a read error. V is TRBV5-1 and J is TRBJ2-5; tentatively, D is TRBD1 (6 bases). Germline CDR1 SGHRS, CDR2 YFSETQ. This CDR3 region has 14 residues. This chain's CDR3 is CVSSLTGNQETQYF. For the CDR3, the DNA is TGCGTCAGCAGCCTCACAGGGAACCAAGAGACCCAGTACTTC.

This clonotype was seen repeatedly, ten times or more. The CDR3 DNA is TGTGCCATCAGTTCGGACTACGTGCAGTACTTC. Its protein is CAISSDYVQYF. This chain connects TRBV10-3 to TRBJ2-5; possibly TRBD2 for D (6 bases). Germline V gene lookup returns CDR1 ENHRY and CDR2 SYGVKD. Trimming pared 5 bases from V and 11 bases from J, leaving 12 bases between. This CDR3 comprises 11 residues.

CDR3 loop: CASRPGGAGANEQFF. The CDR3 DNA reads TGTGCCAGCAGACCCGGAGGCGCCGGGGCCAATGAGCAGTTCTTC. The chain is built from TRBV6-2 or TRBV6-3 and TRBJ2-1; either TRBD1 or TRBD2 may fit D (5 bases each). The CDR3 has 15 residues. The germline V and J ends were trimmed by 6 bases and 6 bases, with 18 bases remaining between them. Germline CDR1 reads MNHEY; CDR2 reads SVGEGT.

The gene calls are TRBV5-1 and TRBJ2-5, with TRBD2 matching 7 bases. Trimming removed 4 bases from V and 4 bases from J; junction bases left unmatched: 10. The germline V gene encodes CDR1 SGHRS and CDR2 YFSETQ. The CDR3 runs 15 residues. CDR3 region: CASSPSGIVPETQYF. CDR3 sequence (DNA): TGCGCCAGCAGCCCTAGCGGTATCGTGCCAGAGACCCAGTACTTC.

This clonotype occurred once. The chain couples TRBV7-9 to TRBJ2-1, with unresolved D. The germline V and J ends were trimmed by 3 bases and 5 bases, with 11 bases remaining between them. The CDR3 consists of 14 residues. Germline assignment: CDR1 SEHNR and CDR2 FQNEAQ (reference sequence). CDR3 region: CASSFTGLHNEQFF. DNA of the CDR3: TGTGCCAGCAGCTTCACCGGGTTACACAATGAGCAGTTCTTC.